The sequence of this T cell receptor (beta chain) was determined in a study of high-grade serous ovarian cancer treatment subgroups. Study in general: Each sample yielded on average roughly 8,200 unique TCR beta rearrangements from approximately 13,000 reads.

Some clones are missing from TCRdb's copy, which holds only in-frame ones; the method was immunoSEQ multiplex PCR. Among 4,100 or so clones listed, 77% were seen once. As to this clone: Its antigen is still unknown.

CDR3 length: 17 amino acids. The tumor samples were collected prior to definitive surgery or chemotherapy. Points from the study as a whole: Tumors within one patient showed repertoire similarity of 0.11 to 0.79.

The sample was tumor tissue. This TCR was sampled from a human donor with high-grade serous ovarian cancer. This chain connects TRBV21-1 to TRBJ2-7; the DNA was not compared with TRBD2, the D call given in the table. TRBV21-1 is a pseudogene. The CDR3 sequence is CASSNFGAPMFYTEQYV. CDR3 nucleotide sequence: TGTGCCAGCAGCAACTTTGGAGCGCCAATGTTCTATACCGAGCAGTACGTC.